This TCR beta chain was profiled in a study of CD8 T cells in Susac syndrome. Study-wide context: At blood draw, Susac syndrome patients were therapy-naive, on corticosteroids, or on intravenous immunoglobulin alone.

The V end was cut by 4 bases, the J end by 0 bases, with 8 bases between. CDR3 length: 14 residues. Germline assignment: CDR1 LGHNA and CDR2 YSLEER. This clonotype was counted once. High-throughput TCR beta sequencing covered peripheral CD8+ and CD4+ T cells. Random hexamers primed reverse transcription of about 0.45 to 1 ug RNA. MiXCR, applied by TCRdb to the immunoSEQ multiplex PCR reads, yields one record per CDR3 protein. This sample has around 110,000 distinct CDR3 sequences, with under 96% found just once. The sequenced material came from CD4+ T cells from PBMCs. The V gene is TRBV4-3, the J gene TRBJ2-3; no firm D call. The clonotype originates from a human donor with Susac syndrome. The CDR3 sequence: CASSLALSTDTQYF. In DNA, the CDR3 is TGCGCCAGCAGCCTAGCTCTGAGCACAGATACGCAGTATTTT.